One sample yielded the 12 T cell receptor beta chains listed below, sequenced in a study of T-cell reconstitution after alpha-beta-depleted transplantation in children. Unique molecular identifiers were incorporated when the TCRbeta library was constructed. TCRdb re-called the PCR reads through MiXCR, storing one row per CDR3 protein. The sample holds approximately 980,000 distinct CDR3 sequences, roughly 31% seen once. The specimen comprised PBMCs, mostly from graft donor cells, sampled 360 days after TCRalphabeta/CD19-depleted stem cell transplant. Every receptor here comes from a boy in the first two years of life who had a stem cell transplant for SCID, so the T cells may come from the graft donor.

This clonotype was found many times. This CDR3 reads CASSVGLAEGNEQFF. CDR3 in DNA: TGTGCCAGCAGCGTAGGGCTAGCAGAGGGCAATGAGCAGTTCTTC. The chain carries TRBV9 and TRBJ2-1; the D gene is possibly TRBD2 (5 bases). This CDR3 is 15 amino acids long. Germline assignment: CDR1 SGDLS and CDR2 YYNGEE. Trimming left V 0 bases short and J 6 bases short, with 13 bases between. The variable domain in full, with the rest retrieved from reference TRBV9 and TRBJ2-1, is DSGVTQTPKHLITATGQRVTLRCSPRSGDLSVYWYQQSLDQGLQFLIQYYNGEERAKGNILERFSAQQFPDLHSELNLSSLELGDSALYFCASSVGLAEGNEQFFGPGTRLTVL.

The CDR3 nucleotides are TGTGCCAGCAGCCCCGGAAGGGCCCTCACAGGGCAGCCCCAGCATTTT. Translating it yields CASSPGRALTGQPQHF. V gene TRBV6-1 combines with J gene TRBJ1-5; possible D gene TRBD1, 6 bases. V lost 6 bases to trimming and J lost 7 bases, with 22 bases between them. Germline V lookup: CDR1 MNHNS, CDR2 SASEGT. The CDR3 extends over 16 amino acids.

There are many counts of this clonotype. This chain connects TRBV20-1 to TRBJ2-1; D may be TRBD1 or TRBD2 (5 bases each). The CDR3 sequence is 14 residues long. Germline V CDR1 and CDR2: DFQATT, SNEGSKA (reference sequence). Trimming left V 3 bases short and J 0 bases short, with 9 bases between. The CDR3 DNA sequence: TGCAGTGCTAGTCGGGGCAGCTCCTACAATGAGCAGTTCTTC. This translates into CSASRGSSYNEQFF.

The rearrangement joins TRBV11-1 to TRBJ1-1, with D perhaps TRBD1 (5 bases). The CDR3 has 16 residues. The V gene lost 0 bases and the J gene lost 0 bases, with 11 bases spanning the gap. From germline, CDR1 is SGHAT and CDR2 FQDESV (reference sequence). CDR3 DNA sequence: TGTGCCAGCAGCTTAGCAGGTGGGGGTGTGAACACTGAAGCTTTCTTT. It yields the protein CASSLAGGGVNTEAFF.

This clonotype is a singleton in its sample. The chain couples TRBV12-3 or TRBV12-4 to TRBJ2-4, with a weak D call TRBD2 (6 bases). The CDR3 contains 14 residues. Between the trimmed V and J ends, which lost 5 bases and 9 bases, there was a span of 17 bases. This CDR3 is CASSPQAGMLIQYF. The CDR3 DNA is TGTGCCAGCAGTCCCCAGGCGGGGATGCTCATTCAGTACTTC.

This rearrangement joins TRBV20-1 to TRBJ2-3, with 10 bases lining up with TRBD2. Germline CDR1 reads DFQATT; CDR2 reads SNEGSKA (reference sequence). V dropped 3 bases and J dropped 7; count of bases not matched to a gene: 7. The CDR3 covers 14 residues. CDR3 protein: CSASLASGGYTQYF. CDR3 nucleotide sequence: TGCAGTGCTAGTTTGGCTAGCGGGGGATATACGCAGTATTTT.

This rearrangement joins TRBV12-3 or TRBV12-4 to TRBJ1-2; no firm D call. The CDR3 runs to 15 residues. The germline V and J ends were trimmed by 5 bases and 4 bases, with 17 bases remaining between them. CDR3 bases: TGTGCCAGCAGTCGCACACGGAATTCTTTCTATGGCTACACCTTC. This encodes CASSRTRNSFYGYTF.

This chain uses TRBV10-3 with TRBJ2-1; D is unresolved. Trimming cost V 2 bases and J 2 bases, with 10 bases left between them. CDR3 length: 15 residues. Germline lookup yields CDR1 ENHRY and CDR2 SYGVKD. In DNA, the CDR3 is TGTGCCATCAGTGAGCGGGCCTCCCCCTACAATGAGCAGTTCTTC. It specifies CAISERASPYNEQFF.

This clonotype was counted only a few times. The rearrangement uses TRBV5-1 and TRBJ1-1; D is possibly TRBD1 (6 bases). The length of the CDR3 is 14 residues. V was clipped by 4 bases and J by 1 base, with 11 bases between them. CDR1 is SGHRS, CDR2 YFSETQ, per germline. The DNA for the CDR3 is TGCGCCAGCAGCCACGGACAGACGAACACTGAAGCTTTCTTT. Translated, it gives CASSHGQTNTEAFF.

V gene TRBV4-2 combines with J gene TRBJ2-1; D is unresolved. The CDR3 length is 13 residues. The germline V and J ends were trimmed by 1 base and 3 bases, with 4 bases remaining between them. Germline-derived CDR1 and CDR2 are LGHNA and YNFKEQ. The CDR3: CASSQGHYNEQFF. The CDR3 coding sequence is TGTGCCAGCAGCCAAGGACACTACAATGAGCAGTTCTTC.

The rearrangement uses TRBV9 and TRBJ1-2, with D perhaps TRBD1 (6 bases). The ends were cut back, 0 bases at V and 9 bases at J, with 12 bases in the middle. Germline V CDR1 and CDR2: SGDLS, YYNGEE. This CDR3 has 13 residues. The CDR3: CASSVDPGARYTF. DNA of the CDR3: TGTGCCAGCAGCGTAGATCCAGGGGCCCGCTACACCTTC.

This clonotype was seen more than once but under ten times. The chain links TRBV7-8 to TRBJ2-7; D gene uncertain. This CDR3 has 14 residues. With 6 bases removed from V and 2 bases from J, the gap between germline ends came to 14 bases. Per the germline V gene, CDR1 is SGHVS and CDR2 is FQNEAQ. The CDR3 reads CASSYGPGPYEQYF. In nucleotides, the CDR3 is TGTGCCAGCAGTTATGGCCCAGGCCCCTACGAGCAGTACTTC.